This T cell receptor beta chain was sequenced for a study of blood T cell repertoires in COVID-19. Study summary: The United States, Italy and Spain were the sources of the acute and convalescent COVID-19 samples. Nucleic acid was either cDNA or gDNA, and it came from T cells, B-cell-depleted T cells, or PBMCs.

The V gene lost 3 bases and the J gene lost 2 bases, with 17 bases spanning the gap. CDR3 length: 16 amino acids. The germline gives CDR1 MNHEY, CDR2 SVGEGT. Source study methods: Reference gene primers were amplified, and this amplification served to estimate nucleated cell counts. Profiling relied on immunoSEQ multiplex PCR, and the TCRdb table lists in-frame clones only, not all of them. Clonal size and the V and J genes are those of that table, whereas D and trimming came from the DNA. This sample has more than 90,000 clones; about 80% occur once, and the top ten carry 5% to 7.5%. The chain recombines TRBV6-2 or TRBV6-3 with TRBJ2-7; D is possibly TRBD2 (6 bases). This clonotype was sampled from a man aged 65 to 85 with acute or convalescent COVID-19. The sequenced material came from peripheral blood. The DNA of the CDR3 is TGTGCCAGCAGTTATGACCTCCAGCGGGCGGCCTACGAGCAGTACTTC. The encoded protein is CASSYDLQRAAYEQYF.